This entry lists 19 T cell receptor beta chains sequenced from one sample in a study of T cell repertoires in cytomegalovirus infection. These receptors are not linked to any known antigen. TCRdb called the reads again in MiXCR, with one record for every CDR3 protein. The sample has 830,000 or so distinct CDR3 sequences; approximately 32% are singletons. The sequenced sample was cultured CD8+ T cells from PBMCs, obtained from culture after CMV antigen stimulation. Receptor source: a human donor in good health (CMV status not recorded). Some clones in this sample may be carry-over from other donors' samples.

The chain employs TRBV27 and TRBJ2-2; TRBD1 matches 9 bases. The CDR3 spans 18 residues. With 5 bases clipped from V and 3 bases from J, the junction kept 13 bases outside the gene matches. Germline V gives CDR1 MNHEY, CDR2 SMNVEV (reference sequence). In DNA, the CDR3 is TGTGCCAGCAGTCCGATCTCCGGGACAGGGCCGTACACCGGGGAGCTGTTTTTT. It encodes CASSPISGTGPYTGELFF.

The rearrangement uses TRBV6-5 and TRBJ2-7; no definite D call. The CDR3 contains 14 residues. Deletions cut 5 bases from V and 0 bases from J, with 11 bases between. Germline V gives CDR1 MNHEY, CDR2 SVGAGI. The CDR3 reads CASSRTETSYEQYF. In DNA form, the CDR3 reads TGTGCCAGCAGTCGGACGGAAACCTCCTACGAGCAGTACTTC.

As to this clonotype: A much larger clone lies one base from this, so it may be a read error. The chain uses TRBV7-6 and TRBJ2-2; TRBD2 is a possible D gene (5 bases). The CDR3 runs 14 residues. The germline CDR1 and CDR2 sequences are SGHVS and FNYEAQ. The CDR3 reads CVSSFGGNTGELFF. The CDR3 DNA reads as TGTGTCAGCAGCTTTGGAGGGAACACCGGGGAGCTGTTTTTT.

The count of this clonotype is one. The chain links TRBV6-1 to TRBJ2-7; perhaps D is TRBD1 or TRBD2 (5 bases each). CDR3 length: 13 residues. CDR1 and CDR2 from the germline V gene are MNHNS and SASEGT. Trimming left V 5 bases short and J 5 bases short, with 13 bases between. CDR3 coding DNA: TGTGCCAGCAGTCTCGGGACGTACCACGAGCAGTACTTC. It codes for CASSLGTYHEQYF.

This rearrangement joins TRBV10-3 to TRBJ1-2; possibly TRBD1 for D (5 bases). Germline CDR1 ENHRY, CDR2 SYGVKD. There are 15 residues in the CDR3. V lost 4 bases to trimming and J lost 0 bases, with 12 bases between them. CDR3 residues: CAISGTGVANYGYTF. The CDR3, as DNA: TGTGCCATCAGTGGTACGGGGGTAGCTAACTATGGCTACACCTTC.

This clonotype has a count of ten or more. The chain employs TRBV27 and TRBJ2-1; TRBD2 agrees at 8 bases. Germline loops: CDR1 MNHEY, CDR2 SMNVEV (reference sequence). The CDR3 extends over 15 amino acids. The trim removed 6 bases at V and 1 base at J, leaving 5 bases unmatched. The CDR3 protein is CASSFGGGSYNEQFF. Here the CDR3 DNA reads TGTGCCAGCAGCTTTGGCGGGGGGTCCTACAATGAGCAGTTCTTC.

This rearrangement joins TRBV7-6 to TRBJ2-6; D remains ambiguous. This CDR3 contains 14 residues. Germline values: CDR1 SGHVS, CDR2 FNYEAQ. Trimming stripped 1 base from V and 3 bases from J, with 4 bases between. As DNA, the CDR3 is TGTGCCAGCAGCTTAGGCGTTGGGGCCAACGTCCTGACTTTC. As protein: CASSLGVGANVLTF.

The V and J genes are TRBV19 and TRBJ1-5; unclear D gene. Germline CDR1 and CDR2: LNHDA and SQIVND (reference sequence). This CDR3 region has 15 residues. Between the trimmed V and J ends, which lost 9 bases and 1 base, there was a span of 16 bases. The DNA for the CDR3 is TGTGCCAGCTCAATAGTTAGTGGCAGCAATCAGCCCCAGCATTTT. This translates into CASSIVSGSNQPQHF.

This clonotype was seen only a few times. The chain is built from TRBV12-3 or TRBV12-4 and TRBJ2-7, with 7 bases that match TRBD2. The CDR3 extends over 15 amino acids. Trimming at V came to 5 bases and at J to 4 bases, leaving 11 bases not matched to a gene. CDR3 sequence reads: CASSPWTRSGYEQYF. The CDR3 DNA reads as TGTGCCAGCAGTCCCTGGACTAGAAGTGGGTACGAGCAGTACTTC.

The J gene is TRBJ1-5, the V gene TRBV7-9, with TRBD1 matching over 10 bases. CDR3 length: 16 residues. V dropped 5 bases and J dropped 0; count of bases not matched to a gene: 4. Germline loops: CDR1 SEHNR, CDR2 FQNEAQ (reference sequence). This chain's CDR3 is CASSPGTGDSNQPQHF. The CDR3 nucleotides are TGTGCCAGCAGCCCCGGGACAGGGGATAGCAATCAGCCCCAGCATTTT.

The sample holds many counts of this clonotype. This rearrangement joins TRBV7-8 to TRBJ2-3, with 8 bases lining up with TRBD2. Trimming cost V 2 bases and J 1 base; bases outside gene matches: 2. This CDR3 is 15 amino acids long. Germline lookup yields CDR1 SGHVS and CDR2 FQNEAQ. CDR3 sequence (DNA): TGTGCCAGCAGCTTAAAAGCGGGGGGCACAGATACGCAGTATTTT. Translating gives CASSLKAGGTDTQYF.

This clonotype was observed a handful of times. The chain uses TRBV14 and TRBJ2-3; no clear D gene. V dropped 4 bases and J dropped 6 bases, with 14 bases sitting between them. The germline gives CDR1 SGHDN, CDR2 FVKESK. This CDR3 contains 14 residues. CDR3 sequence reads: CASSLRHTADTQYF. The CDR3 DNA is TGTGCCAGCAGCCTCAGACATACCGCGGATACGCAGTATTTT.

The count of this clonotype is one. This chain's CDR3 is CASSAPPIGGGAEAFF. In DNA form, the CDR3 reads TGTGCCAGCAGCGCGCCCCCCATTGGTGGGGGCGCTGAAGCTTTCTTT. The chain couples TRBV7-8 to TRBJ1-1; possibly TRBD1 for D (6 bases). From germline, CDR1 is SGHVS and CDR2 FQNEAQ. Trimming stripped 5 bases from V and 6 bases from J, with 22 bases between. This CDR3 comprises 16 residues.

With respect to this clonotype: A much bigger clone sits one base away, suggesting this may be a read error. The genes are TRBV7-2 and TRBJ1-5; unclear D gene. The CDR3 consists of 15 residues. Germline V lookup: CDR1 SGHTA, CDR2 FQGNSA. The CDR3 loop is CASSRGLGVNQSQHF. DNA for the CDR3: TGTGCCAGCAGCCGCGGACTCGGAGTCAATCAGTCCCAGCATTTT.

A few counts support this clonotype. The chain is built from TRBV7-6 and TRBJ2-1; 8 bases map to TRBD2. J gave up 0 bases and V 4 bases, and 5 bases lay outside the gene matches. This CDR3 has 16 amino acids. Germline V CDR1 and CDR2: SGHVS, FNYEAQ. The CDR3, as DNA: TGTGCCAGCAGCTCCGCGGGGGGTAGCTCCTACAATGAGCAGTTCTTC. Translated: CASSSAGGSSYNEQFF.

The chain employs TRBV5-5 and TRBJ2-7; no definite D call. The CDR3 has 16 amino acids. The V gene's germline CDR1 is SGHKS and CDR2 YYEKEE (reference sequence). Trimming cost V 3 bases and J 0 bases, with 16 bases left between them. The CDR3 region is CASSSYWGLGSYEQYV. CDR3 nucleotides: TGTGCCAGCAGCTCTTACTGGGGTTTGGGCTCCTACGAGCAGTACGTC.

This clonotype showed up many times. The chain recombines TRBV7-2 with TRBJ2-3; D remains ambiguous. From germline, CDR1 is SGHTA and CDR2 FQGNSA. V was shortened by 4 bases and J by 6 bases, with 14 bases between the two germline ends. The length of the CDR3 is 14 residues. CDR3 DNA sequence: TGTGCCAGCAGCTATGGACGCGGTTTGGATACGCAGTATTTT. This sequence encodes CASSYGRGLDTQYF.

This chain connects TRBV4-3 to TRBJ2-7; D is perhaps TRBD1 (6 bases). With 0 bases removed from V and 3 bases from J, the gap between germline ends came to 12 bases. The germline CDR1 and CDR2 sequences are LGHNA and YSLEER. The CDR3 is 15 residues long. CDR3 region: CASSQDVGGSYEQYV. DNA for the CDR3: TGCGCCAGCAGCCAAGATGTAGGGGGTAGCTACGAGCAGTACGTC.

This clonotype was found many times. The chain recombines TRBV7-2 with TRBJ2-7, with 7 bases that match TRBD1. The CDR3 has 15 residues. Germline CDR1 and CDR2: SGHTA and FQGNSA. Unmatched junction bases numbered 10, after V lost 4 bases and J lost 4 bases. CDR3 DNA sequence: TGTGCCAGCAGCTCCCGACAGGGTAGATCGTACGAGCAGTACGTC. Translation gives CASSSRQGRSYEQYV.